The 17 T cell receptor beta chains given below trace back to one sample, sequenced in a study of blood T cells in healthy people across ages. Alongside a J-beta primer mix, a sample-barcoded 5' primer served in a second PCR lasting about 7 to 12 cycles. TCRdb re-called the 5' RACE reads through MiXCR, storing one row per CDR3 protein. The profile shows around 650,000 distinct CDR3 sequences, around 38% of them singletons. The material sequenced was blood. The receptors originated from an elderly man in good health.

V is TRBV9 and J is TRBJ1-2; TRBD1 agrees at 7 bases. With V trimmed by 2 bases and J by 6 bases, 7 bases remained unmatched. Per germline, CDR1 SGDLS and CDR2 YYNGEE. The CDR3 totals 14 residues. In DNA, the CDR3 is TGTGCCAGCAGCGTCCGACAGGGAGGGCATGGCTACACCTTC. Residues: CASSVRQGGHGYTF.

The chain recombines TRBV5-4 with TRBJ2-1, with 9 nucleotides matching TRBD2. Germline trimming cut 4 bases from V and 5 bases from J; bases unmatched to any gene: 4. There are 14 residues in the CDR3. In germline, CDR1 is SGHNT, CDR2 YYREEE (reference sequence). This CDR3 is CASSTKRGDNEQFF. CDR3 sequence (DNA): TGTGCCAGCAGCACTAAGCGGGGGGACAATGAGCAGTTCTTC.

This sequence joins TRBV6-1 and TRBJ2-1; no clear D gene. V shed 0 bases and J shed 7 bases, with 13 bases lying between them. The CDR3 has 15 residues. CDR1 and CDR2 from the germline V gene are MNHNS and SASEGT. This CDR3 is CASSEAVPPGNEQFF. The CDR3 DNA is TGTGCCAGCAGTGAAGCTGTCCCACCTGGGAATGAGCAGTTCTTC.

CDR3 DNA sequence: TGCAGTGCTAGAGATGTTGCTCGACAAGCCAGCTCCTACAATGAGCAGTTCTTC. It is translated as CSARDVARQASSYNEQFF. J is TRBJ2-1 and V is TRBV20-1; D is ambiguous. The V and J ends lost 0 bases and 0 bases respectively, with 18 bases between them. The CDR3 contains 18 residues. CDR1 is DFQATT, CDR2 SNEGSKA, per germline (reference sequence).

The J gene is TRBJ2-1, the V gene TRBV7-2; no clear D. The germline CDR1 and CDR2 sequences are SGHTA and FQGNSA. V was trimmed by 5 bases and J by 0 bases, leaving 8 bases between them. The CDR3 runs 14 residues. In DNA, the CDR3 is TGTACCAGCAGCCCCCAGAGCTCCTACAATGAGCAGTTCTTC. Amino acid sequence: CTSSPQSSYNEQFF.

The CDR3 DNA reads TGTGCCAGCAGCGTAGACGGCCATAATTCACCCCTCCACTTT. The encoded protein is CASSVDGHNSPLHF. The V gene is TRBV9, the J gene TRBJ1-6; the D is unclear. This CDR3 contains 14 residues. V was cut by 0 bases and J by 5 bases, with 6 bases left in between. Germline-derived CDR1 and CDR2 are SGDLS and YYNGEE.

This clonotype appeared many times. The chain links TRBV20-1 to TRBJ2-7, with a tentative D call TRBD1 (6 bases). The CDR3 is 12 residues long. Per the germline V gene, CDR1 is DFQATT and CDR2 is SNEGSKA (reference sequence). Between the trimmed V and J ends, which lost 5 bases and 3 bases, there was a span of 11 bases. The CDR3 is CSARPDSYEQYF. In DNA, the CDR3 is TGCAGTGCTCGCCCGGACAGCTACGAGCAGTACTTC.

In its sample, this clonotype was seen many times. This chain links TRBV7-2 with TRBJ2-1; D remains unclear. CDR3 length: 13 residues. V gave up 5 bases and J gave up 9 bases, with 14 bases separating them. Germline CDR1 is SGHTA and CDR2 is FQGNSA. The DNA for the CDR3 is TGTGCCAGCAGCCCTCGAGGAGTGGGTGAGCAGTTCTTC. Amino acids: CASSPRGVGEQFF.

The chain joins TRBV28 to TRBJ2-7; 7 nucleotides line up with TRBD2. The germline gives CDR1 MDHEN, CDR2 SYDVKM. V shed 6 bases and J 7 bases; nucleotides not matched to a gene: 15. This CDR3 spans 15 amino acids. Here the CDR3 reads CASSIGSGDYNEQYF. In DNA form, the CDR3 reads TGTGCCAGCAGCATCGGAAGCGGGGACTACAATGAGCAGTACTTC.

The rearrangement joins TRBV5-1 to TRBJ2-7, with D possibly being TRBD1 (6 bases). V shed 0 bases and J shed 5 bases, with 9 bases lying between them. The germline V gene encodes CDR1 SGHRS and CDR2 YFSETQ. The CDR3 covers 13 residues. DNA of the CDR3: TGCGCCAGCAGCTTGGGGGGGCCAAACGAGCAGTACTTC. Encoded protein: CASSLGGPNEQYF. The full variable domain, in which reference TRBV5-1 and TRBJ2-7 provide the parts outside the CDR3, is KAGVTQTPRYLIKTRGQQVTLSCSPISGHRSVSWYQQTPGQGLQFLFEYFSETQRNKGNFPGRFSGRQFSNSRSEMNVSTLELGDSALYLCASSLGGPNEQYFGPGTRLTVT.

This clonotype was observed a few times. The V call is TRBV20-1, the J call TRBJ2-3; the D is unclear. Between the trimmed V and J ends, which lost 0 bases and 9 bases, there was a span of 10 bases. This CDR3 comprises 12 residues. The germline V gene encodes CDR1 DFQATT and CDR2 SNEGSKA (reference sequence). CDR3 loop: CSARETDQTQYF. DNA for the CDR3: TGCAGTGCTAGAGAGACTGACCAGACGCAGTATTTT.

This clonotype was counted at least ten times. V usage is TRBV6-2 or TRBV6-3 and J usage is TRBJ2-7; D is unclear. Per the germline V gene, CDR1 is MNHEY and CDR2 is SVGEGT. The CDR3 loop spans 10 amino acids. Trimming removed 5 bases from V and 3 bases from J, with 2 bases in between. As DNA, the CDR3 is TGTGCCAGCAGTAACTACGAGCAGTACTTC. Its translation: CASSNYEQYF.

The rearrangement uses TRBV27 and TRBJ2-1, with 10 positions matching TRBD2. This CDR3 region has 16 residues. V lost 4 bases and J lost 8; bases outside the gene matches: 11. Germline assignment: CDR1 MNHEY and CDR2 SMNVEV (reference sequence). Here the CDR3 DNA reads TGTGCCAGCAGTTCCCAGCCAGCGGGAGGGCTCTATGAGCAGTTCTTC. The encoded protein is CASSSQPAGGLYEQFF.

The J gene is TRBJ2-5, the V gene TRBV5-6; D possibly uses TRBD1 or TRBD2 (5 bases each). The CDR3 loop spans 16 amino acids. V lost 5 bases and J lost 2, with 19 bases in between. Germline V gene lookup returns CDR1 SGHDT and CDR2 YYEEEE. The CDR3 region has the DNA TGTGCCAGCAGAGGGACCTCTACATTGCGTCAAGAGACCCAGTACTTC. Translated: CASRGTSTLRQETQYF.

The sample holds a few counts of this clonotype. This rearrangement joins TRBV11-2 to TRBJ2-7; 10 bases are shared with TRBD2. In germline, CDR1 is SGHAT, CDR2 FQNNGV. The CDR3 covers 20 residues. After removal of 0 bases from V and 1 base from J, the junction contained 15 bases not matched to a gene. The CDR3 region is CASSLDRTYLAGDRSYEQYF. CDR3 coding DNA: TGTGCCAGCAGCTTAGATCGGACTTACCTAGCGGGAGACCGTTCCTACGAGCAGTACTTC.

The J gene is TRBJ1-1, the V gene TRBV6-1; no firm D call. Trimming removed 6 bases at V and 0 bases at J, with 11 bases between. Looked up from germline, CDR1 is MNHNS and CDR2 is SASEGT. The CDR3 totals 14 residues. CDR3 sequence (DNA): TGTGCCAGCAGGACGGACCTCATGAACACTGAAGCTTTCTTT. Amino acids: CASRTDLMNTEAFF.

This clonotype was counted a few times. The chain links TRBV12-3 or TRBV12-4 to TRBJ2-4; TRBD1 aligns across 9 bases. The CDR3 is 15 residues long. The V and J ends lost 8 bases and 8 bases, in that order; junction bases with no gene match: 13. The CDR3 loop reads CASGTGIPLSDIQYF. The CDR3 region has the DNA TGTGCCAGCGGGACAGGGATCCCTTTATCGGACATTCAGTACTTC.